This entry lists 13 T cell receptor beta chains sequenced from one sample in a study of T cell responses to AZD1222 COVID-19 vaccine. The method was immunoSEQ multiplex PCR; TCRdb's version includes in-frame clones alone and lacks a portion of them. The sample includes tens of thousands of clones, more than 75% of them seen just once. Material: peripheral blood, obtained on day 0 of MenACWY control vaccination. The receptor set was obtained from an adult in good health.

The genes are TRBV19 and TRBJ2-7; 10 bases are a match to TRBD2. With V trimmed by 6 bases and J by 6 bases, 11 bases remained unmatched. The CDR3 spans 15 residues. Germline lookup yields CDR1 LNHDA and CDR2 SQIVND (reference sequence). CDR3 amino acids: CASSSTAGGPFEQYF. The CDR3 DNA is TGTGCCAGTAGCTCCACAGCGGGAGGGCCTTTCGAGCAGTACTTC. The full variable domain, with the rest looked up from reference TRBV19 and TRBJ2-7, is DGGITQSPKYLFRKEGQNVTLSCEQNLNHDAMYWYRQDPGQGLRLIYYSQIVNDFQKGDIAEGYSVSREKKESFPLTVTSAQKNPTAFYLCASSSTAGGPFEQYFGPGTRLTVT.

The chain couples TRBV2 to TRBJ2-2; maybe TRBD2 (5 bases). Looked up from germline, CDR1 is SNHLY and CDR2 is FYNNEI. The V gene lost 8 bases and the J gene lost 2 bases, with 12 bases spanning the gap. The CDR3 consists of 14 residues. CDR3: CASLSGINTGELFF. CDR3 DNA: TGTGCCAGCCTGTCCGGGATAAACACCGGGGAGCTGTTTTTT.

This chain uses TRBV28 with TRBJ2-3; 7 positions agree with TRBD1. The CDR3 totals 16 residues. Germline V gene lookup returns CDR1 MDHEN and CDR2 SYDVKM. The V segment lost 4 bases and the J segment 1 base; nucleotides outside the gene matches: 8. The CDR3 DNA follows: TGTGCCAGCAGTTCAGAGGGGGCGCGAGGCACAGATACGCAGTATTTT. This encodes CASSSEGARGTDTQYF.

This rearrangement joins TRBV18 to TRBJ2-1; no clear D. CDR1 and CDR2 from the germline V gene are KGHSH and LQKENI. The CDR3 is made up of 15 amino acids. The V end lost 3 bases, the J end lost 6 bases, and 15 bases lay between the germline ends. The CDR3 bases are TGTGCCAGCTCACCGTACGCGAGCCTGTTCAATGAGCAGTTCTTC. It is translated as CASSPYASLFNEQFF.

The V call is TRBV11-2, the J call TRBJ1-1, with D perhaps matching TRBD1 (6 bases). Trimming took 2 bases from V and 2 from J, leaving 15 bases between them. The CDR3 extends over 16 amino acids. Looked up from germline, CDR1 is SGHAT and CDR2 is FQNNGV. CDR3 nucleotide sequence: TGTGCCAGCAGCTTAACCCTGCTAGGGGGAAACACTGAAGCTTTCTTT. It specifies CASSLTLLGGNTEAFF.

The chain recombines TRBV28 with TRBJ1-5; TRBD1 is a possible D gene (5 bases). The germline gives CDR1 MDHEN, CDR2 SYDVKM. Trimming left V 4 bases short and J 5 bases short, with 12 bases between. CDR3 length equals 14 residues. The CDR3 nucleotides read TGTGCCAGCAGTTCCGAGCTGGGGGATCAGCCCCAGCATTTT. It specifies CASSSELGDQPQHF.

The J gene is TRBJ1-2, the V gene TRBV6-5; 9 bases are shared with TRBD1. Germline assignment: CDR1 MNHEY and CDR2 SVGAGI. The CDR3 contains 14 residues. Losses at the gene ends were 7 bases for V and 2 bases for J; bases not matched to a gene: 5. CDR3 protein: CASTPDRGNYGYTF. CDR3 DNA sequence: TGTGCCAGCACTCCAGACAGGGGGAACTATGGCTACACCTTC.

The rearrangement joins TRBV29-1 to TRBJ2-5, with a tentative D call TRBD2 (5 bases). The V gene lost 6 bases and the J gene lost 5 bases, with 13 bases spanning the gap. Germline loops: CDR1 SQVTM, CDR2 ANQGSEA. The length of the CDR3 is 12 residues. CDR3 sequence reads: CSVRTLGETQYF. The CDR3 DNA reads as TGCAGCGTGAGGACTCTAGGGGAGACCCAGTACTTC.

V gene TRBV4-3 combines with J gene TRBJ1-1; unclear D gene. Germline V CDR1 and CDR2: LGHNA, YSLEER. V lost 0 bases and J lost 4, with 9 bases in between. This CDR3 has 14 residues. The CDR3 loop reads CASSQDGEATEAFF. DNA for the CDR3: TGCGCCAGCAGCCAAGACGGGGAGGCCACTGAAGCTTTCTTT.

The chain links TRBV7-8 to TRBJ2-5; D is ambiguous. The CDR3 runs to 11 residues. Trimming left V 3 bases short and J 6 bases short, with 5 bases between. Germline CDR1 and CDR2: SGHVS and FQNEAQ. The CDR3 loop reads CASSLLKTQYF. As DNA, the CDR3 is TGTGCCAGCAGCTTGCTAAAGACCCAGTACTTC. The variable domain in full, completed from reference TRBV7-8 and TRBJ2-5, reads GAGVSQSPRYKVAKRGQDVALRCDPISGHVSLFWYQQALGQGPEFLTYFQNEAQLDKSGLPSDRFFAERPEGSVSTLKIQRTQQEDSAVYLCASSLLKTQYFGPGTRLLVL.

The V gene is TRBV6-5, the J gene TRBJ1-5, with D tentatively TRBD1 (5 bases). This CDR3 is built from 12 residues. Germline CDR1 is MNHEY and CDR2 is SVGAGI. V gave up 7 bases and J gave up 5 bases, with 9 bases separating them. CDR3 sequence reads: CASKGADQPQHF. DNA for the CDR3: TGTGCCAGCAAAGGGGCCGATCAGCCCCAGCATTTT.

The V call is TRBV7-3, the J call TRBJ2-1; maybe TRBD1 (5 bases). V was shortened by 0 bases and J by 8 bases, with 14 bases between the two germline ends. Germline V lookup: CDR1 SGHTA, CDR2 FQGTGA. There are 15 residues in the CDR3. As DNA, the CDR3 is TGTGCCAGCAGCTTAACTCTTGCAGGGTTCGATGAGCAGTTCTTC. The encoded protein is CASSLTLAGFDEQFF.

The rearrangement links TRBV5-1 to TRBJ2-2; D gene ambiguous. Trimming shortened V by 1 base and J by 4 bases, and 11 bases separated the two germline ends. Looked up from germline, CDR1 is SGHRS and CDR2 is YFSETQ. CDR3 length: 15 amino acids. The CDR3 is CASSLHSLGTGELFF. The CDR3 bases are TGCGCCAGCAGCTTGCACAGCCTGGGCACCGGGGAGCTGTTTTTT.